Listed here are 28 T cell receptor beta chains from one sample, sequenced in a study of identifying expanded T cells in peripheral blood. Clones were read by immunoSEQ multiplex PCR, and TCRdb kept only the in-frame ones, dropping some. The repertoire has under 150,000 clones, about four fifths of them found once; the top ten carry 3.3%. Sequencing was carried out using blood. These receptors were collected from a person aged 18 to 69 in good health.

The chain carries TRBV7-2 and TRBJ1-1; D remains unclear. Trimming removed 8 bases from V and 5 bases from J, with 15 bases in between. This CDR3 has 13 residues. Germline V lookup: CDR1 SGHTA, CDR2 FQGNSA. As DNA, the CDR3 is TGTGCCAGCGCCAACTCCGGAAGGACTGAAGCTTTCTTT. It encodes CASANSGRTEAFF.

The chain carries TRBV7-9 and TRBJ2-5, with D unresolved. Germline V CDR1 and CDR2: SEHNR, FQNEAQ (reference sequence). Trimming cost V 3 bases and J 4 bases, with 3 bases left between them. This CDR3 region has 11 residues. DNA for the CDR3: TGTGCCAGCAGCTTTCGAGAGACCCAGTACTTC. Translating gives CASSFRETQYF.

The rearrangement links TRBV2 to TRBJ1-1; D is possibly TRBD1 (5 bases). This CDR3 is 15 amino acids long. With 2 bases removed from V and 8 bases from J, the gap between germline ends came to 18 bases. From germline, CDR1 is SNHLY and CDR2 FYNNEI. CDR3 coding DNA: TGTGCCAGCAGTGAAATTATAGGGCAGGGCAGAGAAGCTTTCTTT. As protein: CASSEIIGQGREAFF.

This clone was seen a single time. V usage is TRBV27 and J usage is TRBJ1-1; D uncertain. This CDR3 is built from 14 residues. The germline V gene encodes CDR1 MNHEY and CDR2 SMNVEV (reference sequence). V was clipped by 6 bases and J by 1 base, with 12 bases between them. The CDR3 nucleotides read TGTGCCAGCAGCTTCACTCCAGGGAACACTGAAGCTTTCTTT. Encoded protein: CASSFTPGNTEAFF.

A few counts support this clone. This chain links TRBV11-2 with TRBJ1-2, with D unclear. CDR1 SGHAT and CDR2 FQNNGV come from the germline V gene. V shed 0 bases and J shed 8 bases, with 10 bases lying between them. The length of the CDR3 is 13 residues. CDR3 in DNA: TGTGCCAGCAGCTTAGACAGGACCCTGGGCTACACCTTC. It specifies CASSLDRTLGYTF.

The genes are TRBV11-3 and TRBJ2-5, with D uncertain. This CDR3 comprises 13 residues. Germline V gene lookup returns CDR1 SGHNT and CDR2 YENEEA. The V end lost 0 bases, the J end lost 2 bases, and 4 bases lay between the germline ends. The CDR3 is CASSLEHQETQYF. The CDR3 DNA is TGTGCCAGCAGCTTAGAGCATCAAGAGACCCAGTACTTC.

This clone came up a few times. V is TRBV6-6 and J is TRBJ2-7, with TRBD2 matching over 7 bases. The germline gives CDR1 MNHNY, CDR2 SVGAGI (reference sequence). Unmatched junction bases numbered 8, after V lost 2 bases and J lost 4 bases. This CDR3 is 15 amino acids long. The CDR3 reads CASSYDSGTLYEQYF. CDR3 sequence (DNA): TGTGCCAGCAGTTACGACAGCGGGACCCTTTACGAGCAGTACTTC.

This clone was recorded once. The gene calls are TRBV29-1 and TRBJ2-1, with D perhaps matching TRBD2 (6 bases). Trimming cost V 2 bases and J 14 bases, with 10 bases left between them. This CDR3 contains 10 residues. Germline V gene sequence: CDR1 SQVTM, CDR2 ANQGSEA. DNA for the CDR3: TGCAGCGTTGAATCTCGGGAGAAGTTCTTC. Translation: CSVESREKFF.

J is TRBJ2-1 and V is TRBV28, with 8 bases matching TRBD2. Germline CDR1 MDHEN, CDR2 SYDVKM. The CDR3 totals 15 residues. Trimming took 8 bases from V and 9 from J; bases not matched to a gene: 15. The CDR3 DNA follows: TGTGCCAGCCGTCTAGCGGGCGGGGTAATTCTTGAGCAGTTCTTC. Translation gives CASRLAGGVILEQFF.

The rearrangement joins TRBV7-8 to TRBJ1-6; TRBD1 matches at 10 bases. The ends lost 6 bases at V and 2 bases at J; junction bases unmatched: 13. The V gene's germline CDR1 is SGHVS and CDR2 FQNEAQ. The length of the CDR3 is 19 residues. The CDR3 DNA is TGTGCCAGCAGACCGGGACAGGGGTTTTCGAGGACCTATAATTCACCCCTCCACTTT. Translation gives CASRPGQGFSRTYNSPLHF.

The V and J genes are TRBV4-1 and TRBJ2-2; 8 bases match TRBD1. This CDR3 spans 18 amino acids. Germline CDR1 and CDR2: MGHRA and YSYEKL. Losses at the gene ends were 0 bases for V and 5 bases for J; bases not matched to a gene: 11. Written as DNA, the CDR3 is TGCGCCAGCAGCCAAGATTCAGTCCGGGACAGGTCGACCGGGGAGCTGTTTTTT. Its translation is CASSQDSVRDRSTGELFF.

The gene calls are TRBV10-1 and TRBJ2-6, with 7 bases aligning to TRBD1. The CDR3 has 21 amino acids. Germline CDR1 and CDR2: WNHNN and SYGVQD (reference sequence). V shed 7 bases and J 2 bases; nucleotides not matched to a gene: 23. Here the CDR3 DNA reads TGCGCCAGCACATGTCCCATTATAGGGACAGAGAGAATCACTGGGGCCAACGTCCTGACTTTC. This gives the protein CASTCPIIGTERITGANVLTF.

The rearrangement uses TRBV7-2 and TRBJ1-1, with D maybe TRBD1 (6 bases). The CDR3 contains 12 residues. From germline, CDR1 is SGHTA and CDR2 FQGNSA. Trimming took off 4 bases at V and 7 bases at J, with 10 bases between the two ends. The CDR3 DNA reads TGTGCCAGCAGCTCTGGACAGCTTGAAGCTTTCTTT. Protein product: CASSSGQLEAFF.

The chain has TRBV2 and TRBJ2-2; 10 bases are shared with TRBD2. J gave up 4 bases and V 4 bases, and 9 bases lay outside the gene matches. CDR1 SNHLY and CDR2 FYNNEI come from the germline V gene. The CDR3 extends over 17 amino acids. In DNA, the CDR3 is TGTGCCAGCAGTGTAGCTAGCGGGGGTCGTTTCACCGGGGAGCTGTTTTTT. Protein: CASSVASGGRFTGELFF.

The chain couples TRBV4-3 to TRBJ2-1, with 8 bases identical to TRBD1. The CDR3 extends over 14 amino acids. Germline CDR1 LGHNA, CDR2 YSLEER. Unmatched junction bases numbered 1, after V lost 1 base and J lost 5 bases. In DNA, the CDR3 is TGCGCCAGCAGCCAAGGACAGGGGCACAATGAGCAGTTCTTC. Translated, it gives CASSQGQGHNEQFF.

The V gene is TRBV11-3, the J gene TRBJ2-7; tentatively, D is TRBD1 or TRBD2 (5 bases each). Germline CDR1 is SGHNT and CDR2 is YENEEA. CDR3 length equals 14 residues. V gave up 2 bases and J gave up 9 bases, with 17 bases separating them. The CDR3 loop reads CASSLRDLSGAQYF. The CDR3 DNA follows: TGTGCCAGCAGCTTAAGGGACCTTAGTGGAGCGCAGTACTTC.

The V gene is TRBV7-2, the J gene TRBJ1-1, with 7 positions matching TRBD1. The J segment lost 11 bases and the V segment lost 1 base, leaving 10 bases of the junction unmatched. The length of the CDR3 is 14 residues. Germline lookup yields CDR1 SGHTA and CDR2 FQGNSA. The CDR3 loop is CASSLGPGGRGAFF. The CDR3 DNA follows: TGTGCCAGCAGCTTAGGACCAGGGGGGCGTGGGGCTTTCTTT.

The chain recombines TRBV10-3 with TRBJ2-6, with a tentative D call TRBD2 (5 bases). V lost 6 bases and J lost 2, with 11 bases in between. The CDR3 runs 15 residues. CDR1 and CDR2 from the germline V gene are ENHRY and SYGVKD. The DNA of the CDR3 is TGTGCCATCAGGGGGAGTCGGGCTGGGGCCAACGTCCTGACTTTC. Its translation: CAIRGSRAGANVLTF.

A single count supports this clone. This rearrangement joins TRBV5-5 to TRBJ1-3; D unresolved. V lost 1 base and J 0 bases, leaving 8 bases between the germline ends. Per the germline V gene, CDR1 is SGHKS and CDR2 is YYEKEE (reference sequence). The CDR3 loop spans 15 amino acids. The CDR3 protein is CASSLWLSSGNTIYF. The CDR3 DNA sequence: TGTGCCAGCAGCTTGTGGTTAAGCTCTGGAAACACCATATATTTT.

The CDR3 DNA is TGTGCCAGCAGCTTATCGGGAGGGATCTATCAGCCCCAGCATTTT. Protein: CASSLSGGIYQPQHF. The chain links TRBV7-2 to TRBJ1-5; no clear D. CDR3 size: 15 residues. V was trimmed by 2 bases and J by 5 bases, leaving 13 bases between them. Germline V gene sequence: CDR1 SGHTA, CDR2 FQGNSA.

The V gene is TRBV30, the J gene TRBJ1-4, with D perhaps matching TRBD1 (5 bases). This CDR3 has 16 residues. Germline CDR1 is GTSNPN and CDR2 is SVGIG (reference sequence). V lost 1 base to trimming and J lost 7 bases, with 19 bases between them. The chain's CDR3 is CAWSATRRVLFEKLFF. The CDR3 nucleotides read TGTGCCTGGAGTGCCACCCGCAGGGTGTTGTTTGAAAAACTGTTTTTT.

This sequence joins TRBV6-6 and TRBJ2-2; 8 positions match TRBD1. The CDR3 is 14 residues long. Germline V gene sequence: CDR1 MNHNY, CDR2 SVGAGI (reference sequence). The junction had 8 bases not matched to a gene; V was cut back by 6 bases and J by 8 bases. The CDR3 region has the DNA TGTGCCAGCAGCATCGGACAGGGACTTGGGGAGCTGTTTTTT. Translated: CASSIGQGLGELFF.

This chain joins TRBV27 and TRBJ1-2, with a tentative D call TRBD1 (5 bases). Germline V gene lookup returns CDR1 MNHEY and CDR2 SMNVEV (reference sequence). The CDR3 sequence is 14 residues long. The V end was cut by 5 bases, the J end by 8 bases, with 18 bases between. CDR3 in amino acids: CASSLGAGSGGYTF. Written as DNA, the CDR3 is TGTGCCAGCAGTCTTGGGGCAGGGTCTGGGGGCTACACCTTC.

The J gene is TRBJ1-1, the V gene TRBV7-9; D remains ambiguous. This CDR3 is 13 amino acids long. Trimming stripped 3 bases from V and 6 bases from J, with 11 bases between. The V gene's germline CDR1 is SEHNR and CDR2 FQNEAQ (reference sequence). The CDR3 nucleotides read TGTGCCAGCAGCTTGGGCCTCCTCTCTGAAGCTTTCTTT. Amino acids: CASSLGLLSEAFF.

This chain's CDR3 is CASGLGLEASWEKLFF. In nucleotides, the CDR3 is TGTGCCAGCGGATTGGGCTTGGAGGCCTCGTGGGAAAAACTGTTTTTT. The chain links TRBV27 to TRBJ1-4; unclear D gene. Germline CDR1 and CDR2: MNHEY and SMNVEV (reference sequence). The CDR3 sequence is 16 residues long. V was trimmed by 8 bases and J by 8 bases, leaving 24 bases between them.

This clone was observed a single time. The chain employs TRBV18 and TRBJ1-6, with 10 positions matching TRBD1. This CDR3 is 14 amino acids long. Germline CDR1 reads KGHSH; CDR2 reads LQKENI. Losses at the gene ends were 3 bases for V and 13 bases for J; bases not matched to a gene: 6. In nucleotides, the CDR3 is TGTGCCAGCTCACCGGGACAGGGGAAAGCGCCCCTCCACTTT. Its protein product is CASSPGQGKAPLHF.

The genes are TRBV5-1 and TRBJ1-5; 7 bases agree with TRBD1. Germline V gene sequence: CDR1 SGHRS, CDR2 YFSETQ. After removal of 3 bases from V and 1 base from J, the junction contained 4 bases not matched to a gene. The CDR3 has 15 amino acids. The DNA of the CDR3 is TGCGCCAGCAGCTATCAGGGGGGAAGCAATCAGCCCCAGCATTTT. It yields the protein CASSYQGGSNQPQHF. Combining the CDR3 with reference TRBV5-1 and TRBJ1-5 gives the whole variable domain KAGVTQTPRYLIKTRGQQVTLSCSPISGHRSVSWYQQTPGQGLQFLFEYFSETQRNKGNFPGRFSGRQFSNSRSEMNVSTLELGDSALYLCASSYQGGSNQPQHFGDGTRLSIL.

V usage is TRBV4-2 and J usage is TRBJ1-4; 10 nucleotides line up with TRBD1. Germline V gene sequence: CDR1 LGHNA, CDR2 YNFKEQ. The CDR3 length is 18 residues. The junction had 9 bases not matched to a gene; V was cut back by 2 bases and J by 3 bases. Here the CDR3 reads CASSQRLTGGRANEKLFF. For the CDR3, the DNA is TGTGCCAGCAGCCAAAGGCTGACAGGGGGCAGGGCTAATGAAAAACTGTTTTTT.